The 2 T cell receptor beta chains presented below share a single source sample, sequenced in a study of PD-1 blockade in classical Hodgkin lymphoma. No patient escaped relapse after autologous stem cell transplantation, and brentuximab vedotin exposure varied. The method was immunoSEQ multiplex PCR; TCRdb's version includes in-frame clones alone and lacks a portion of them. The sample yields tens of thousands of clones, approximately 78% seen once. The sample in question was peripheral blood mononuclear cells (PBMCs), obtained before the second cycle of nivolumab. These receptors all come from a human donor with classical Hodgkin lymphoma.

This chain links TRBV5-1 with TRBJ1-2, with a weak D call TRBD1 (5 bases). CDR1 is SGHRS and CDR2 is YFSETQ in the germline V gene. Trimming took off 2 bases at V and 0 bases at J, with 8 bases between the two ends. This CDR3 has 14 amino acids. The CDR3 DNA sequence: TGCGCCAGCAGCTTCTGGGGGTCTAACTATGGCTACACCTTC. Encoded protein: CASSFWGSNYGYTF.

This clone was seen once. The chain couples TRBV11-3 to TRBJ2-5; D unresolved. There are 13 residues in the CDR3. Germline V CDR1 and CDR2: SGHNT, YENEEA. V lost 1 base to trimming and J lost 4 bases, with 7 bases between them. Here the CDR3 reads CASSLVPRETQYF. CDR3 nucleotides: TGTGCCAGCAGCTTAGTCCCCCGAGAGACCCAGTACTTC.